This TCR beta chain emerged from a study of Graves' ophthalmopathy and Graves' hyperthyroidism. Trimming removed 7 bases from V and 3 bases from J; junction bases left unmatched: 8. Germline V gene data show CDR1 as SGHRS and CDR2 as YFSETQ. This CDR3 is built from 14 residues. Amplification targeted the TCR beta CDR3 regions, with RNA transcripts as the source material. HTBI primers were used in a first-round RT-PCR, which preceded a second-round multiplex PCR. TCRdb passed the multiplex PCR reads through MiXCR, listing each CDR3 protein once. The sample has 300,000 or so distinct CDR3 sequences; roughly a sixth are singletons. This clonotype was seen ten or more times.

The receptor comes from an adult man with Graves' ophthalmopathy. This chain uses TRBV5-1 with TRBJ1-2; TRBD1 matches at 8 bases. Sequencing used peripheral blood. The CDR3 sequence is CASRRGTGDYGYTF. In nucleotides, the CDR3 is TGCGCCAGCCGCCGGGGGACAGGCGACTATGGCTACACCTTC.